This T cell receptor (beta chain) was captured by sequencing in a study of cytomegalovirus exposure and HLA in healthy donors. Broader study findings: Apart from CMV serostatus, no immune exposure information was available. Roughly even sequencing depth across donors was the assumption behind the presence/absence analyses.

The germline gives CDR1 MNHEY, CDR2 SVGAGI. The CDR3 extends over 14 amino acids. Unmatched junction bases numbered 8, after V lost 7 bases and J lost 3 bases. A remark on this clone: Its antigen is not identified.

Vbeta (60) and Jbeta (13) primers were used in the PCR. Generated by immunoSEQ multiplex PCR, the TCRdb table keeps only in-frame clones and is missing some. The data contain under 200,000 clones, 80% to 85% of them singletons. The gene calls are TRBV6-5 and TRBJ2-7; 8 nucleotides agree with TRBD1. The origin of this receptor is a male donor in good health and CMV-seropositive. The sequenced sample consisted of PBMCs. CDR3 DNA sequence: TGTGCCAGCACCCCCGGACAGGGTAGCTACGAGCAGTACTTC. Its translation is CASTPGQGSYEQYF.